Described below is a single TCR beta chain sequence and its context. Its antigen is still unknown. Since a much larger clone is just one base distant, this may be a read error. This CDR3 has 14 amino acids. V dropped 0 bases and J dropped 6 bases, with 11 bases sitting between them. CDR1 and CDR2 from the germline V gene are SGHRS and YFSETQ. The data derive from a study of T cells after yellow fever vaccination. TCRdb reprocessed the 5' RACE reads with MiXCR, giving one entry per CDR3 protein. The table includes 250,000 or so distinct CDR3 sequences, more than 6.5% detected once. Overall study findings and caveats: Clonotypes appearing in both CD4 and CD8 compartments existed, and their share was small.

The sequence was collected from a man aged 25-45 years who received the YFV17D yellow fever vaccine. The sample consisted of CD4+ T cells sorted from PBMCs, taken on the day of the yellow fever booster vaccination. V and J are TRBV5-1 and TRBJ2-3, with D perhaps matching TRBD1 (6 bases). The CDR3 DNA reads as TGCGCCAGCAGCTTGGATGGGGGCTGCGATACGCAGTATTTT. The encoded protein is CASSLDGGCDTQYF.